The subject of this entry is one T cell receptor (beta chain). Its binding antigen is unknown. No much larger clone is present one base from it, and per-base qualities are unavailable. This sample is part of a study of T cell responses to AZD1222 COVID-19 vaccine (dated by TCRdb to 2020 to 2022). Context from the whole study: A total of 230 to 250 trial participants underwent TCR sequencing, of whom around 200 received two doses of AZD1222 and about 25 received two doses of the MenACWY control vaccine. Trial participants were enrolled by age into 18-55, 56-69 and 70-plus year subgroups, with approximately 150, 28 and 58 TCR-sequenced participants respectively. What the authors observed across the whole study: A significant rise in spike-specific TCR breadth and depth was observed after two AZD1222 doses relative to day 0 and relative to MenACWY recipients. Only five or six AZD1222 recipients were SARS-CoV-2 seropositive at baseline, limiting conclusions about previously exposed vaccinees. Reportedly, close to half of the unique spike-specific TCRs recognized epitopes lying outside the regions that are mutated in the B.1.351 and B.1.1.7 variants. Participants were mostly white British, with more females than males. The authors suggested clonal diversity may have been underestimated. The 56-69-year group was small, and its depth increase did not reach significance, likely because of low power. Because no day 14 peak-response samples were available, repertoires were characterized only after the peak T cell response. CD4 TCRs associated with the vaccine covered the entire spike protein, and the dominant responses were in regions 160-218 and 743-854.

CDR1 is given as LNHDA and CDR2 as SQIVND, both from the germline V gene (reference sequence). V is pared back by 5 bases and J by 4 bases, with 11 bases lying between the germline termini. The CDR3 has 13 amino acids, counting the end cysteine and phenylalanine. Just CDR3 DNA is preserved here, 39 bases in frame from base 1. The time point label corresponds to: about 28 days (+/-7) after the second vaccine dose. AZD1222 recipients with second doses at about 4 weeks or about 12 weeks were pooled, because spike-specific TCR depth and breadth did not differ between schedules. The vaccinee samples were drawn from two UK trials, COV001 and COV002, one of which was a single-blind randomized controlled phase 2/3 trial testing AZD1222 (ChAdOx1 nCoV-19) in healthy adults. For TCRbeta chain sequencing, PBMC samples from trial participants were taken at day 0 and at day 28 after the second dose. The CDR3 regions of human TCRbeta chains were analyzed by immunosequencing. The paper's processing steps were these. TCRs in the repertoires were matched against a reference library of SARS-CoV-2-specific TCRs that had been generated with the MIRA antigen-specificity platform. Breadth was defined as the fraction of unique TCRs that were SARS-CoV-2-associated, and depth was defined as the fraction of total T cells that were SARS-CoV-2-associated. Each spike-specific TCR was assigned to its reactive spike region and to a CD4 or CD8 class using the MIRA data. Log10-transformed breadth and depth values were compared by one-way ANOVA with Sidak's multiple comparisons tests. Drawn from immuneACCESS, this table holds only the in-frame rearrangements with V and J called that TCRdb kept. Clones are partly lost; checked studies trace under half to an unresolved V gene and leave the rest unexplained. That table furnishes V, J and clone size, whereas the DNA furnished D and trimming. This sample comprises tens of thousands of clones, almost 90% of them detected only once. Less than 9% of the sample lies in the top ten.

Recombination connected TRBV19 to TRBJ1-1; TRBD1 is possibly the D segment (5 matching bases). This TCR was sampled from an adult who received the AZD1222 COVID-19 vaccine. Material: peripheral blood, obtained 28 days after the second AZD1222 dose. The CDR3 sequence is CASSVGRGTEAFF. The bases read TGTGCCAGTAGTGTGGGACGGGGCACTGAAGCTTTCTTT.